These 4 T cell receptor beta chains came from one sample sequenced in a study of cytomegalovirus exposure and HLA in healthy donors. 60 Vbeta and 13 Jbeta primers were used in PCR. Data came from immunoSEQ multiplex PCR; TCRdb stores just in-frame clones and leaves some out. The sample data list about 200,000 clones. The sample consisted of PBMCs. Source of these receptors: a man aged 25-40 years in good health and CMV-seronegative.

This rearrangement joins TRBV4-3 to TRBJ1-2; no clear D. CDR3 size: 16 residues. Trimming took 0 bases from V and 7 from J, leaving 18 bases between them. Per germline, CDR1 LGHNA and CDR2 YSLEER. This chain's CDR3 is CASSQDSGAWVGGYTF. For the CDR3, the DNA is TGCGCCAGCAGCCAAGATTCGGGAGCGTGGGTGGGTGGCTACACCTTC.

The V gene is TRBV19, the J gene TRBJ2-7; TRBD2 aligns across 12 bases. The CDR3 loop spans 13 amino acids. The V segment lost 9 bases and the J segment 3 bases; nucleotides outside the gene matches: 3. The V gene's germline CDR1 is LNHDA and CDR2 SQIVND (reference sequence). The CDR3 here is CASRLAGDYEQYF. The CDR3 nucleotides are TGTGCCAGCCGACTAGCGGGAGACTACGAGCAGTACTTC.

CDR3 coding DNA: TGTGCCAGCAGCTTATTCCCTAAGTTAATGGGACAGGGGTATGAAAAACTGTTTTTT. Protein product: CASSLFPKLMGQGYEKLFF. This chain joins TRBV11-2 and TRBJ1-4; 10 nucleotides line up with TRBD1. Losses at the gene ends were 2 bases for V and 6 bases for J; bases not matched to a gene: 15. Germline V lookup: CDR1 SGHAT, CDR2 FQNNGV. This CDR3 region has 19 residues.

This chain connects TRBV11-2 to TRBJ1-1, with TRBD1 matching over 7 bases. CDR3 length equals 17 residues. The ends lost 5 bases at V and 0 bases at J; junction bases unmatched: 12. From germline, CDR1 is SGHAT and CDR2 FQNNGV. The CDR3 reads CASSQTQGFGMNTEAFF. DNA for the CDR3: TGTGCCAGCAGCCAAACACAGGGGTTTGGGATGAACACTGAAGCTTTCTTT. The entire variable domain, with the rest obtained from reference TRBV11-2 and TRBJ1-1, is as follows: EAGVAQSPRYKIIEKRQSVAFWCNPISGHATLYWYQQILGQGPKLLIQFQNNGVVDDSQLPKDRFSAERLKGVDSTLKIQPAKLEDSAVYLCASSQTQGFGMNTEAFFGQGTRLTVV.